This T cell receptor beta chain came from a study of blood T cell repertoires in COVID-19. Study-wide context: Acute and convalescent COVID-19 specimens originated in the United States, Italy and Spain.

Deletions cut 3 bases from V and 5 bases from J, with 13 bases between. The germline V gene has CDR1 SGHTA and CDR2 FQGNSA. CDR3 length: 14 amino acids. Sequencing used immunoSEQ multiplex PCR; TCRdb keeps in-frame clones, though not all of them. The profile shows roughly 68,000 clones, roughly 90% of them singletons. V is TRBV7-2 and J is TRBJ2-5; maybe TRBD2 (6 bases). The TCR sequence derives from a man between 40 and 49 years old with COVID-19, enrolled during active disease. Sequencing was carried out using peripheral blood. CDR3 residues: CASSFNGGTETQYF. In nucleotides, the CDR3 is TGTGCCAGCAGCTTTAACGGGGGTACGGAGACCCAGTACTTC.